The entry below gives a single T cell receptor (beta chain) sequence along with its context. Its cognate antigen is unknown. This specimen belongs to a study of beta chain features in type 1 diabetes. Study observations and caveats: Amplification by PCR could prefer shorter templates, with the same effect in patients and controls. Researchers could not determine here whether HLA type influences TCRB rearrangement.

Since all of the isolated RNA was reverse transcribed, expressed TCRB transcripts were what got sequenced. Data came from immunoSEQ multiplex PCR; TCRdb stores just in-frame clones and leaves some out. Here the sample spans over 500,000 clones, roughly 16% being singletons. The TCR comes from a man aged 18 to 29 in good health. Sequencing was done on a sample of naive CD4+ T cells from blood.

In nucleotides, the CDR3 is TGCAGCGCTACCCTGCGGACAGGACATGGCAATCAGCCCCAGCATTTT. It translates to CSATLRTGHGNQPQHF. The chain is built from TRBV29-1 and TRBJ1-5, with 7 bases matching TRBD1. V lost 7 bases, J lost 2 bases, and 14 bases stayed unmatched. The CDR3 covers 16 residues. Germline V CDR1 and CDR2: SQVTM, ANQGSEA.